This T cell receptor (beta chain) was documented in a study of T cells in Graves' hyperthyroidism and ophthalmopathy. Study results and limitations: It was a median around seven months before onset that the model predicted ophthalmopathy.

The germline V gene encodes CDR1 DFQATT and CDR2 SNEGSKA (reference sequence). The CDR3 totals 13 residues. V was clipped by 1 base and J by 7 bases, with 10 bases between them. As concerns this clonotype: Its antigen is unidentified.

RNA transcripts provided the source from which TCR beta CDR3 regions were amplified. The HTBI primer set served for first-round RT-PCR of the TCR CDR3. TCRdb re-called the multiplex PCR reads with MiXCR, one entry per CDR3 protein. The table has some 720,000 distinct CDR3 sequences, about 17% seen once. Those patients with uncontrolled infection, other autoimmune disease, pregnancy or lactation were excluded. This sequence was found in a man aged 18 to 30 with Graves' hyperthyroidism. The sequencing input was blood. V usage is TRBV20-1 and J usage is TRBJ2-2; tentative D call: TRBD2 (5 bases). The CDR3 region is CSARVTGSGELFF. In nucleotides, the CDR3 is TGCAGTGCTAGAGTGACGGGGAGCGGGGAGCTGTTTTTT.